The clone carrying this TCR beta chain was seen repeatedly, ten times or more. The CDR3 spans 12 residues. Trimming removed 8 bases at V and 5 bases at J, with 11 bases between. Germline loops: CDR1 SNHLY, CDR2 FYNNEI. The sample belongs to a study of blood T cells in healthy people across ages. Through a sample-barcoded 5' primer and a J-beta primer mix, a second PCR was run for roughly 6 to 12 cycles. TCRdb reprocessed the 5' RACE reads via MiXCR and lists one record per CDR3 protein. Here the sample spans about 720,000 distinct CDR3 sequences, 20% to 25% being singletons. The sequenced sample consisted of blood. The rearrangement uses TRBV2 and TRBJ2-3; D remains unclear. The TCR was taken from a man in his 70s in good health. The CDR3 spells CASDQSIDTQYF. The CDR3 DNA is TGTGCCAGCGACCAAAGTATAGATACGCAGTATTTT.